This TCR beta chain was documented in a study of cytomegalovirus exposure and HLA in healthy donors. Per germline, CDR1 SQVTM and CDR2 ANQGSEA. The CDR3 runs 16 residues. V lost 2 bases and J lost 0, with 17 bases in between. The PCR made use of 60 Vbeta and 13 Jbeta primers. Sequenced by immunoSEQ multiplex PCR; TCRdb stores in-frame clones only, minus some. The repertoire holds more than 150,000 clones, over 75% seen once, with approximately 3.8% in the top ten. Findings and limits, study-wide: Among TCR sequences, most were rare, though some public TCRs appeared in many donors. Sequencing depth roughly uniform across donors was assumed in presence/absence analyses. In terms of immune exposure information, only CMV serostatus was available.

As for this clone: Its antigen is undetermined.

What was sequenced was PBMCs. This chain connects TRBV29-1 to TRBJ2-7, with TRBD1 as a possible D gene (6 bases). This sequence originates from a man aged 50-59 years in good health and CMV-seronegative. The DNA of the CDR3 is TGCAGCGTTGAAAGTAATGGGGGCCCCGGCTCCTACGAGCAGTACTTC. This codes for CSVESNGGPGSYEQYF.